The 13 T cell receptor beta chains listed next were all sequenced from one sample in a study of cytomegalovirus exposure and HLA in healthy donors. PCR used 60 Vbeta primers and 13 Jbeta primers. The table came from immunoSEQ multiplex PCR; TCRdb's copy has only in-frame clones and leaves some out. The sample lists 170,000 or so clones, around 79% occurring once. Sequencing was carried out using PBMCs. These receptors were taken from a middle-aged woman in good health and CMV-seronegative.

The chain couples TRBV7-2 to TRBJ1-1; TRBD1 is a possible D gene (6 bases). The CDR3 loop spans 13 amino acids. CDR1 and CDR2 (germline): SGHTA, FQGNSA. The ends were cut back, 2 bases at V and 8 bases at J, with 12 bases in the middle. In DNA form, the CDR3 reads TGTGCCAGCAGCTTAAAAGGGGGTTGGGAAGCTTTCTTT. Its protein is CASSLKGGWEAFF.

This clone was found once. The chain uses TRBV5-1 and TRBJ1-4, with D uncertain. Trimming took off 0 bases at V and 7 bases at J, with 10 bases between the two ends. The CDR3 runs to 14 residues. CDR1 SGHRS and CDR2 YFSETQ come from the germline V gene. CDR3 sequence (DNA): TGCGCCAGCAGCTTGGGGACTCCGGGTGAAAAACTGTTTTTT. It translates to CASSLGTPGEKLFF.

The genes are TRBV5-4 and TRBJ2-5; no firm D call. Germline V gene data show CDR1 as SGHNT and CDR2 as YYREEE (reference sequence). The V and J ends lost 2 bases and 3 bases respectively, with 11 bases between them. The CDR3 covers 14 residues. The CDR3 bases are TGTGCCAGCAGCTTTGGTCTAAAAAAAGAGACCCAGTACTTC. The encoded protein is CASSFGLKKETQYF. Full variable domain (rest looked up from reference TRBV5-4 and TRBJ2-5): ETGVTQSPTHLIKTRGQQVTLRCSSQSGHNTVSWYQQALGQGPQFIFQYYREEENGRGNFPPRFSGLQFPNYSSELNVNALELDDSALYLCASSFGLKKETQYFGPGTRLLVL.

A remark on this clone: Mismatch with germline at one junction end may stem from a read error. V gene TRBV7-9 combines with J gene TRBJ1-1; 7 bases align to TRBD1. Looked up from germline, CDR1 is SEHNR and CDR2 is FQNEAQ (reference sequence). This CDR3 contains 16 residues. CDR3 nucleotide sequence: TGTTCCAGCAGCTCGCAAGGGGGCGCGAGGAACACTGAAGCTTTCTTT. Amino acids: CSSSSQGGARNTEAFF.

The gene calls are TRBV6-5 and TRBJ1-2, with no clear D. Trimming pared 5 bases from V and 6 bases from J, leaving 7 bases between. This CDR3 has 11 residues. Germline lookup yields CDR1 MNHEY and CDR2 SVGAGI. The CDR3 bases are TGTGCCAGCAGTGACATTAATGGCTACACCTTC. Its protein is CASSDINGYTF.

With regard to this clone: At one end the junction does not follow the germline gene, possibly because of a read error. This rearrangement joins TRBV9 to TRBJ2-4, with D possibly matching TRBD1 (5 bases). The CDR3 has 12 amino acids. Per the germline V gene, CDR1 is SGDLS and CDR2 is YYNGEE. CDR3 protein: CASSVGGHDQYF. CDR3 bases: TGTGCCAGCAGTGTAGGCGGACACGATCAGTACTTC.

This chain links TRBV7-3 with TRBJ1-1; weak D call: TRBD1 (6 bases). The CDR3 is 16 amino acids. Trimming left V 3 bases short and J 1 base short, with 15 bases between. CDR1 is SGHTA, CDR2 FQGTGA, per germline. The CDR3 DNA sequence: TGTGCCAGCAGCTTGGGACAAAGGGGCGGGAACACTGAAGCTTTCTTT. Protein product: CASSLGQRGGNTEAFF.

CDR3 region: CASSIISPARDTQYF. For the CDR3, the DNA is TGTGCCAGCAGCATCATTAGCCCGGCGCGAGATACGCAGTATTTT. The chain employs TRBV7-8 and TRBJ2-3, with D hard to call. CDR3 length: 15 amino acids. The germline V gene encodes CDR1 SGHVS and CDR2 FQNEAQ. V was pared by 5 bases and J by 5 bases, with 17 bases between.

The chain joins TRBV18 to TRBJ2-3, with 8 bases matching TRBD2. CDR1 is KGHSH and CDR2 is LQKENI in the germline V gene. The length of the CDR3 is 15 residues. The trim removed 4 bases at V and 6 bases at J, leaving 9 bases unmatched. The CDR3 nucleotides are TGTGCCAGCTCACAAAGCGGGGGCTTCTTGGATACGCAGTATTTT. Its protein product is CASSQSGGFLDTQYF.

The chain links TRBV5-1 to TRBJ1-2; tentatively, D is TRBD1 (6 bases). CDR1 is SGHRS and CDR2 is YFSETQ in the germline V gene. V gave up 4 bases and J gave up 4 bases, with 17 bases separating them. This CDR3 contains 15 residues. CDR3 DNA: TGCGCCAGCAGCATGTCTTGGACAGCTTCCTATGGCTACACCTTC. Translation gives CASSMSWTASYGYTF.

This clone was picked up a small number of times. The rearrangement uses TRBV19 and TRBJ1-5; tentative D call: TRBD1 (6 bases). V lost 7 bases to trimming and J lost 3 bases, with 13 bases between them. Germline assignment: CDR1 LNHDA and CDR2 SQIVND (reference sequence). CDR3 length: 14 residues. The CDR3 spells CASTITGPNQPQHF. The CDR3 DNA reads TGTGCCAGTACCATAACAGGGCCCAATCAGCCCCAGCATTTT.

V usage is TRBV19 and J usage is TRBJ1-3; no firm D call. V was trimmed by 10 bases and J by 0 bases, leaving 19 bases between them. From germline, CDR1 is LNHDA and CDR2 SQIVND (reference sequence). CDR3 length equals 16 residues. The CDR3 DNA is TGTGCCACCCAAAAGGGAGGGTTTTTCTCTGGAAACACCATATATTTT. Translation gives CATQKGGFFSGNTIYF.

This chain links TRBV7-2 with TRBJ2-4; 8 bases are a match to TRBD2. Germline V gene sequence: CDR1 SGHTA, CDR2 FQGNSA. Trimming removed 3 bases from V and 5 bases from J; junction bases left unmatched: 6. The CDR3 consists of 15 residues. CDR3 amino acids: CASSLDGGAENIQYF. DNA for the CDR3: TGTGCCAGCAGCTTGGACGGGGGGGCCGAAAACATTCAGTACTTC.